A single sample gave rise to the 13 T cell receptor beta chains below, sequenced in a study of blood T cell repertoires in COVID-19. Produced via immunoSEQ multiplex PCR; TCRdb's table is partial and in-frame only. The data show some 180,000 clones, over 80% seen once. Sequenced: peripheral blood. The receptors were sampled from a woman between 55 and 75 years old with COVID-19, enrolled during active disease.

V usage is TRBV24-1 and J usage is TRBJ2-3, with D possibly matching TRBD1 (6 bases). The CDR3 covers 13 residues. Germline V gene sequence: CDR1 KGHDR, CDR2 SFDVKD. V gave up 3 bases and J gave up 6 bases, with 9 bases separating them. The CDR3 DNA follows: TGTGCCACCAGTGATACAGGGTTGGATACGCAGTATTTT. Protein product: CATSDTGLDTQYF.

This chain uses TRBV4-1 with TRBJ2-1, with D hard to call. V was shortened by 0 bases and J by 6 bases, with 18 bases between the two germline ends. Germline assignment: CDR1 MGHRA and CDR2 YSYEKL. The CDR3 loop spans 17 amino acids. The CDR3 DNA is TGCGCCAGCAGCCAAGATCAAACTATAAATTCACTCAATGAGCAGTTCTTC. This codes for CASSQDQTINSLNEQFF.

The chain links TRBV18 to TRBJ2-3; possible D gene TRBD2, 5 bases. Germline loops: CDR1 KGHSH, CDR2 LQKENI. V shed 1 base and J shed 4 bases, with 9 bases lying between them. The CDR3 totals 14 residues. In DNA form, the CDR3 reads TGTGCCAGCTCACCACTGCCGAGGGCAGATACGCAGTATTTT. It specifies CASSPLPRADTQYF.

The chain couples TRBV5-4 to TRBJ2-7, with TRBD1 identical over 7 bases. This CDR3 has 15 amino acids. CDR1 is SGHNT, CDR2 YYREEE, per germline (reference sequence). Germline trimming cut 4 bases from V and 0 bases from J; bases unmatched to any gene: 7. Here the CDR3 DNA reads TGTGCCAGCAGCCCCGACAGGGCCAGCTCCTACGAGCAGTACTTC. This sequence encodes CASSPDRASSYEQYF.

This sequence joins TRBV5-1 and TRBJ1-1; the D gene is possibly TRBD1 (6 bases). Trimming removed 1 base at V and 7 bases at J, with 17 bases between. This CDR3 is 15 amino acids long. Germline loops: CDR1 SGHRS, CDR2 YFSETQ. CDR3 protein: CASSLYTGIGGEAFF. In nucleotides, the CDR3 is TGCGCCAGCAGCTTGTACACAGGGATAGGGGGTGAAGCTTTCTTT.

The chain is built from TRBV24-1 and TRBJ2-1, with 7 bases identical to TRBD1. V lost 4 bases and J lost 5; bases outside the gene matches: 7. From germline, CDR1 is KGHDR and CDR2 SFDVKD. The CDR3 spans 15 residues. This CDR3 is CATSDHTGVNNEQFF. DNA for the CDR3: TGTGCCACCAGTGACCATACAGGGGTAAACAATGAGCAGTTCTTC.

The chain uses TRBV6-5 and TRBJ2-1; TRBD1 is a possible D gene (6 bases). CDR1 MNHEY and CDR2 SVGAGI come from the germline V gene. Trimming left V 4 bases short and J 8 bases short, with 15 bases between. The CDR3 covers 14 residues. The CDR3 DNA reads as TGTGCCAGCAGTTCAGGGGATGTAGCCTATGAGCAGTTCTTC. Its translation is CASSSGDVAYEQFF.

The chain carries TRBV29-1 and TRBJ1-4; D gene uncertain. The CDR3 sequence is 13 residues long. CDR1 and CDR2 from the germline V gene are SQVTM and ANQGSEA. V lost 2 bases, J lost 7 bases, and 11 bases lay in between. Here the CDR3 DNA reads TGCAGCGTTGAATTCGCGTCCGGTGAAAAACTGTTTTTT. Translating it yields CSVEFASGEKLFF.

To note about this clone: An end of the junction differs from the germline gene, which may be a read error. The V and J genes are TRBV28 and TRBJ2-7; D possibly corresponds to TRBD2 (5 bases). The CDR3 runs 12 residues. Germline loops: CDR1 MDHEN, CDR2 SYDVKM. CDR3 sequence (DNA): TGTGCCAGCAGTCCGCTGTCCGGGATAAGAAGCTTC. Its protein is CASSPLSGIRSF.

The chain employs TRBV6-2 or TRBV6-3 and TRBJ2-7; TRBD2 aligns across 8 bases. The CDR3 is 15 residues long. Germline V gene sequence: CDR1 MNHEY, CDR2 SVGEGT. J gave up 4 bases and V 2 bases, and 7 bases lay outside the gene matches. This chain's CDR3 is CASSYLREGLYEQYF. The CDR3 region has the DNA TGTGCCAGCAGTTACCTCCGGGAGGGCCTGTACGAGCAGTACTTC.

This chain joins TRBV19 and TRBJ2-5; D is uncertain. The V and J ends lost 6 bases and 5 bases respectively, with 10 bases between them. The CDR3 is made up of 12 amino acids. Germline lookup yields CDR1 LNHDA and CDR2 SQIVND (reference sequence). The CDR3 DNA reads as TGTGCCAGTAGCAGTAAACGCGAGACCCAGTACTTC. Protein sequence: CASSSKRETQYF.

The chain has TRBV6-6 and TRBJ2-3; no firm D call. The ends were cut back, 2 bases at V and 3 bases at J, with 3 bases in the middle. Germline values: CDR1 MNHNY, CDR2 SVGAGI (reference sequence). CDR3 length equals 12 residues. This chain's CDR3 is CASSYITDTQYF. For the CDR3, the DNA is TGTGCCAGCAGTTACATAACAGATACGCAGTATTTT.

This chain joins TRBV19 and TRBJ2-3; D may be TRBD1 (5 bases). Germline-derived CDR1 and CDR2 are LNHDA and SQIVND (reference sequence). This CDR3 has 14 amino acids. Between the trimmed V and J ends, which lost 1 base and 2 bases, there was a span of 7 bases. In DNA form, the CDR3 reads TGTGCCAGTAGTATAGGACAGACCACAGATACGCAGTATTTT. Its translation is CASSIGQTTDTQYF. Looking up the rest from reference TRBV19 and TRBJ2-3 gives the full variable domain: DGGITQSPKYLFRKEGQNVTLSCEQNLNHDAMYWYRQDPGQGLRLIYYSQIVNDFQKGDIAEGYSVSREKKESFPLTVTSAQKNPTAFYLCASSIGQTTDTQYFGPGTRLTVL.